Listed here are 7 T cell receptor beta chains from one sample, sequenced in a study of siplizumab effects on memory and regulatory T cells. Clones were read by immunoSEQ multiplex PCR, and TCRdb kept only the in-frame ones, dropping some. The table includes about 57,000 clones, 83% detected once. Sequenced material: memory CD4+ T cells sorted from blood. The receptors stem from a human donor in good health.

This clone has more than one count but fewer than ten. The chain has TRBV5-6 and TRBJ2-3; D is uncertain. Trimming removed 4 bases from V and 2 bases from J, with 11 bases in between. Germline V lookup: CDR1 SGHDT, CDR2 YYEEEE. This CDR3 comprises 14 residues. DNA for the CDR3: TGTGCCAGCAGCCCAGGACCCGTCACAGATACGCAGTATTTT. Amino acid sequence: CASSPGPVTDTQYF.

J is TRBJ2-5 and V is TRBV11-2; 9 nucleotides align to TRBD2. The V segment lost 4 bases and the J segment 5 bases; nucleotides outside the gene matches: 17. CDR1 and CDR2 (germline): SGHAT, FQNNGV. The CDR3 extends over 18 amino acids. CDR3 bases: TGTGCCAGCAGCTCCGTAGGTAGGGGGCTAGCGGGATTGGAGACCCAGTACTTC. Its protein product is CASSSVGRGLAGLETQYF.

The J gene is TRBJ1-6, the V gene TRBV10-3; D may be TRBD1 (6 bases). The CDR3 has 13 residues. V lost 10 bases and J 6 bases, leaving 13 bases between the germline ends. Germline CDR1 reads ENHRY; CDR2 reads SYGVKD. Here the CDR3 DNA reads TGTGCCACCTATCAGGGGCGTAATTCACCCCTCCACTTT. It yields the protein CATYQGRNSPLHF.

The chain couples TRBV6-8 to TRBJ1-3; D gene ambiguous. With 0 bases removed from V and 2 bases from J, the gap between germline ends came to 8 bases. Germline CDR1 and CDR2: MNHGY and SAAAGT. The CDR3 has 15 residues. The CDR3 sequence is CASSYSIQAGNTIYF. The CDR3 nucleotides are TGTGCCAGCAGTTACTCGATCCAGGCTGGAAACACCATATATTTT.

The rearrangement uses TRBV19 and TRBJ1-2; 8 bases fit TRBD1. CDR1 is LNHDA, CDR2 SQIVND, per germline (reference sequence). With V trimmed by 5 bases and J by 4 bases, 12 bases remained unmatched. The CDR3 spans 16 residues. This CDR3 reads CASSVTGGRKGYGYTF. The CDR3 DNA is TGTGCCAGTAGTGTCACAGGGGGGCGAAAGGGCTATGGCTACACCTTC.

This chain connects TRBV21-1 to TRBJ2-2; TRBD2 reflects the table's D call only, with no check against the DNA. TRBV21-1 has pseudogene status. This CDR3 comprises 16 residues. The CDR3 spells CASSRFKGGRTGELFF. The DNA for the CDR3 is TGTGCCAGCAGCAGATTCAAGGGGGGGCGCACCGGGGAGCTGTTTTTT.

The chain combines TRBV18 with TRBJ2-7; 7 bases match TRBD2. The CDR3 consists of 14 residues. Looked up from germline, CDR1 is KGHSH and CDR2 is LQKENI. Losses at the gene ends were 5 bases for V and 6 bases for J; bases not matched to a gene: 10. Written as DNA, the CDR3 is TGTGCCAGCTCAGCAACCGGGACTAACAGCGAGCAGTACTTC. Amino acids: CASSATGTNSEQYF.